This T cell receptor (beta chain) was captured by sequencing in a study of PD-L1 blockade in urothelial cancer. Study-level findings and limits: A pretreatment blood TCR clonality that fell below the median predicted better progression-free and overall survival.

TCRdb's table, derived via immunoSEQ multiplex PCR, lists solely in-frame clones and lacks some. The sample includes 50,000 to 70,000 clones, 70% to 90% of them seen just once. As for time point: pretreatment peripheral blood. The CDR3 has 14 amino acids. The V gene end was trimmed by 7 bases and the J gene end by 4 bases; junction bases not matched to a gene: 11. The germline CDR1 and CDR2 sequences are SGHRS and YFSETQ. As regards this clone: Antigen unknown.

The source of this sequence is a man in his sixties or seventies with urothelial cancer. Sequenced material: PBMCs, taken around atezolizumab (anti-PD-L1) treatment. The chain recombines TRBV5-1 with TRBJ2-7, with 7 nucleotides matching TRBD1. CDR3 DNA: TGCGCCAGCCGGCCGTCGACAGGGTGGTACGAGCAGTACTTC. It encodes CASRPSTGWYEQYF.